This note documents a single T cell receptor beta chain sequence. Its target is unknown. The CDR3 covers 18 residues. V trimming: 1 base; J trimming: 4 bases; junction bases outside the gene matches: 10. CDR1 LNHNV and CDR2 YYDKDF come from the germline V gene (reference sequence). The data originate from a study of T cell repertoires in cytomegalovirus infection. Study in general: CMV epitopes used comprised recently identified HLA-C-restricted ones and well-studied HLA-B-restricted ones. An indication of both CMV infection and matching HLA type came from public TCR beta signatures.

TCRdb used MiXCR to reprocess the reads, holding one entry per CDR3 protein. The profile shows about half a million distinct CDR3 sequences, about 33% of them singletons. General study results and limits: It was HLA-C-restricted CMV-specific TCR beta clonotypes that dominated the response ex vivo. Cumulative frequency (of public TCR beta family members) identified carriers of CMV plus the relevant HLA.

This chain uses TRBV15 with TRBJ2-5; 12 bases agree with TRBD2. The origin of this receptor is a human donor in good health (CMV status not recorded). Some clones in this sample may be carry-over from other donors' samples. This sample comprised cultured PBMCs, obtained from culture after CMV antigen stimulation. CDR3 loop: CATSRGATSGSAGETQYF. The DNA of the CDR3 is TGTGCCACCAGCAGAGGCGCGACTAGCGGGAGCGCGGGAGAGACCCAGTACTTC.